A few counts support the clone carrying this TCR beta chain. Its antigen is unidentified. Unique molecular identifiers had been added to the TCR beta cDNA libraries. TCRdb fed the PCR reads into MiXCR, producing one record per CDR3 protein. There are more than 500,000 distinct CDR3 sequences in the sample; 34% occur only once, and around 6.1% lies in the top ten. The data stem from a study of post-analysis software for immune sequencing data. The wider study: The disease courses covered relapsing-remitting, secondary progressive and progressive-relapsing multiple sclerosis.

The germline V and J ends were trimmed by 2 bases and 8 bases, with 17 bases remaining between them. Germline V CDR1 and CDR2: SGHRS, YFSETQ. This CDR3 has 15 amino acids. Regarding the study as a whole: When compared against controls, multiple sclerosis patients showed significantly lower normalized Chao1 diversity. TRBV5-6, TRBV5-1 and TRBV20-1 belonged to a set of about five TRBV segments that were more frequent in patients than controls. F measure clustering grouped samples strongly by preparation batch.

The clonotype comes from a girl younger than 18 with multiple sclerosis. Sequencing input: blood. The chain links TRBV5-1 to TRBJ2-1; D gene uncertain. The DNA for the CDR3 is TGCGCCAGCAGCTTTGGGCTAGGTCCGCACGATGAGCAGTTCTTC. As protein: CASSFGLGPHDEQFF.